The entry below describes one T cell receptor beta chain. Its matching antigen is unknown. Germline CDR1 reads DFQATT; CDR2 reads SNEGSKA (reference sequence). Deletions cut 1 base from V and 3 bases from J, with 9 bases between. The CDR3 covers 14 residues. The sample is drawn from a study of blood T cells in healthy people across ages. In the study overall: Researchers report that template switching captured about one barcoded beta molecule per two T cells. Study results and caveats: Estimates of total diversity, which came from one million sequenced T cells, were considered to be underestimates.

Next came a second PCR, run for about 6 to 12 cycles, which used a sample-barcoded 5' primer along with a J-beta primer mix. The template-switch adaptor, which had 12 random nucleotides, put a tag on each cDNA molecule. Each CDR3 protein gets one entry after TCRdb re-called the 5' RACE reads with MiXCR. The repertoire holds about 680,000 distinct CDR3 sequences, with about 52% as singletons. Total RNA, at least 6 micrograms per sample, was extracted from PBMCs. The chain combines TRBV20-1 with TRBJ2-2, with D uncertain. The TCR originated in a woman in her sixties or seventies in good health. The specimen sequenced was blood. This chain's CDR3 is CSARVQPYTGELFF. The CDR3 region has the DNA TGCAGTGCTAGAGTTCAGCCTTACACCGGGGAGCTGTTTTTT.